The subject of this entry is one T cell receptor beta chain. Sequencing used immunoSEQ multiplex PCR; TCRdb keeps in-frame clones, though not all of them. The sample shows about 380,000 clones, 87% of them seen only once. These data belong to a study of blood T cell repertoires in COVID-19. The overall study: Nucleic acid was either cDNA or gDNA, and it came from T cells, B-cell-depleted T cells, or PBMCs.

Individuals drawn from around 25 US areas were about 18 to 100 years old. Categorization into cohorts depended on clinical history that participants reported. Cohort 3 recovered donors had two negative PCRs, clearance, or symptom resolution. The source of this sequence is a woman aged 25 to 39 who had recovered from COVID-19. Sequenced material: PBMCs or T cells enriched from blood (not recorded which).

The CDR3 DNA is TGTGCCAGCAGCACTTATTATGGCGGGATAGAAATGAGAGATACGCAGTATTTT. Its translation is CASSTYYGGIEMRDTQYF. The chain joins TRBV11-2 to TRBJ2-3; weak D call: TRBD2 (6 bases). The germline V gene has CDR1 SGHAT and CDR2 FQNNGV. This CDR3 is built from 18 residues. Trimming left V 5 bases short and J 5 bases short, with 26 bases between.